These 26 T cell receptor beta chains were all obtained from the same sample, sequenced in a study of blood T cell repertoires in COVID-19. Here immunoSEQ multiplex PCR was the method, and the copy in TCRdb shows in-frame clones only, minus some. The sample has about 120,000 clones, more than 70% seen once. Sample: peripheral blood. The source is a man aged 55 to 69 with acute or convalescent COVID-19.

The CDR3 here is CASSRWDSNTGELFF. The CDR3 DNA follows: TGTGCCAGCAGCCGCTGGGACAGCAACACCGGGGAGCTGTTTTTT. The chain is built from TRBV3-1 (or the pseudogene TRBV3-2) and TRBJ2-2; 7 nucleotides agree with TRBD1. This CDR3 comprises 15 residues. Per germline, CDR1 LGHDT and CDR2 YNNKEL (reference sequence). V gave up 4 bases and J gave up 2 bases; unmatched junction bases: 4.

In its sample, this clone was seen once. The J gene is TRBJ1-5, the V gene TRBV6-2 or TRBV6-3; D uncertain. V shed 2 bases and J shed 7 bases, with 6 bases lying between them. CDR3 length: 12 amino acids. Germline V gene data show CDR1 as MNHEY and CDR2 as SVGEGT. The CDR3 sequence: CASSYPSQPQHF. CDR3 nucleotide sequence: TGTGCCAGCAGTTACCCGTCCCAGCCCCAGCATTTT.

The gene calls are TRBV2 and TRBJ2-7, with D uncertain. Germline V gene sequence: CDR1 SNHLY, CDR2 FYNNEI. There are 13 residues in the CDR3. V gave up 7 bases and J gave up 2 bases, with 12 bases separating them. The CDR3 DNA reads as TGTGCCAGCACCGAAAGCCCCCCCTACGAGCAGTACTTC. Translating it yields CASTESPPYEQYF.

This clone was observed a few times. The chain uses TRBV6-2 or TRBV6-3 and TRBJ2-1, with 11 bases that match TRBD2. The CDR3 is made up of 16 amino acids. CDR1 and CDR2 from the germline V gene are MNHEY and SVGEGT. V gave up 5 bases and J gave up 7 bases; unmatched junction bases: 10. Here the CDR3 DNA reads TGTGCCAGCAGTCCAGGGACTAGCGGTGGGAGGAATGAGCAGTTCTTC. Its translation: CASSPGTSGGRNEQFF.

The chain employs TRBV29-1 and TRBJ2-4; D is uncertain. Trimming left V 6 bases short and J 8 bases short, with 14 bases between. Germline V CDR1 and CDR2: SQVTM, ANQGSEA. The CDR3 runs 12 residues. CDR3 sequence (DNA): TGCAGCGTCCGCCCTTCCCGGGACATTCAGTACTTC. This encodes CSVRPSRDIQYF. Drawing the rest from reference TRBV29-1 and TRBJ2-4, the complete variable domain is SAVISQKPSRDICQRGTSLTIQCQVDSQVTMMFWYRQQPGQSLTLIATANQGSEATYESGFVIDKFPISRPNLTFSTLTVSNMSPEDSSIYLCSVRPSRDIQYFGAGTRLSVL.

The J gene is TRBJ1-2, the V gene TRBV19; D is ambiguous. V was cut by 7 bases and J by 10 bases, with 10 bases left in between. The CDR3 has 10 residues. Per germline, CDR1 LNHDA and CDR2 SQIVND (reference sequence). The CDR3 sequence: CASMAGYYTF. The CDR3 DNA is TGTGCCAGTATGGCGGGGTACTACACCTTC.

The gene calls are TRBV7-2 and TRBJ2-3, with TRBD2 as a possible D gene (5 bases). V gave up 1 base and J gave up 3 bases, with 11 bases separating them. The germline V gene encodes CDR1 SGHTA and CDR2 FQGNSA. The CDR3 is 15 residues long. CDR3 sequence (DNA): TGTGCCAGCAGCTTAGGCGGACTTAGAACAGATACGCAGTATTTT. This translates into CASSLGGLRTDTQYF.

This clone was counted once. Distinct nucleotide sequences in the sample also encode this CDR3. The V call is TRBV19, the J call TRBJ2-3; 7 positions agree with TRBD2. The germline V gene encodes CDR1 LNHDA and CDR2 SQIVND (reference sequence). The V and J ends lost 6 bases and 0 bases, in that order; junction bases with no gene match: 6. The length of the CDR3 is 15 residues. For the CDR3, the DNA is TGTGCCAGTAGGCTCACTAGCGCGAGCACAGATACGCAGTATTTT. This gives the protein CASRLTSASTDTQYF.

The chain joins TRBV3-1 (or the pseudogene TRBV3-2) to TRBJ2-3; D may be TRBD2 (5 bases). V gave up 2 bases and J gave up 2 bases, with 29 bases separating them. Germline V gene sequence: CDR1 LGHDT, CDR2 YNNKEL (reference sequence). The CDR3 spans 21 residues. CDR3 sequence (DNA): TGTGCCAGCAGCCAATGTATGCTTGAGGGAAAACGAGGGAGAGTCACAGATACGCAGTATTTT. Translation gives CASSQCMLEGKRGRVTDTQYF.

This clone was seen only a few times. The rearrangement joins TRBV27 to TRBJ2-3; no clear D. The CDR3 totals 11 residues. Trimming cost V 8 bases and J 6 bases, with 9 bases left between them. The V gene's germline CDR1 is MNHEY and CDR2 SMNVEV (reference sequence). The CDR3 sequence: CASHSADTQYF. In DNA form, the CDR3 reads TGTGCCAGCCATTCAGCGGATACGCAGTATTTT.

V usage is TRBV7-9 and J usage is TRBJ2-1; 10 bases are shared with TRBD2. The CDR3 covers 16 residues. J was trimmed by 5 bases and V by 5 bases; bases with no gene match: 9. Germline CDR1 is SEHNR and CDR2 is FQNEAQ (reference sequence). The CDR3 DNA reads TGTGCCAGCAGCCGTGCGCCAGCGGGGGGGCACAATGAGCAGTTCTTC. Its protein product is CASSRAPAGGHNEQFF.

The rearrangement uses TRBV9 and TRBJ2-5, with 10 positions matching TRBD1. The CDR3 covers 16 residues. After removal of 2 bases from V and 2 bases from J, the junction contained 6 bases not matched to a gene. CDR1 and CDR2 from the germline V gene are SGDLS and YYNGEE. The CDR3 region has the DNA TGTGCCAGCAGCGTGTGGGACAGGGGCGGTCAAGAGACCCAGTACTTC. This encodes CASSVWDRGGQETQYF.

The rearrangement links TRBV6-1 to TRBJ1-4; 7 bases fit TRBD1. Germline CDR1 and CDR2: MNHNS and SASEGT. The V segment lost 3 bases and the J segment 7 bases; nucleotides outside the gene matches: 8. This CDR3 region has 15 residues. CDR3 DNA sequence: TGTGCCAGCAGTGAGGTAACAGGGGCGGTTGAAAAACTGTTTTTT. It translates to CASSEVTGAVEKLFF.

The genes are TRBV28 and TRBJ2-7; the D is unclear. The CDR3 length is 14 residues. Germline V CDR1 and CDR2: MDHEN, SYDVKM. V gave up 3 bases and J gave up 3 bases, with 12 bases separating them. CDR3 sequence: CASSFYGAIYEQYF. CDR3 in DNA: TGTGCCAGCAGTTTTTATGGAGCCATCTACGAGCAGTACTTC. The full variable domain, rest sourced from reference TRBV28 and TRBJ2-7, is DVKVTQSSRYLVKRTGEKVFLECVQDMDHENMFWYRQDPGLGLRLIYFSYDVKMKEKGDIPEGYSVSREKKERFSLILESASTNQTSMYLCASSFYGAIYEQYFGPGTRLTVT.

The V and J genes are TRBV28 and TRBJ2-5, with TRBD2 matching over 8 bases. The J segment lost 10 bases and the V segment lost 7 bases, leaving 11 bases of the junction unmatched. The CDR3 is 13 residues long. Germline values: CDR1 MDHEN, CDR2 SYDVKM. The CDR3 here is CASISGTRVGQYF. DNA of the CDR3: TGTGCCAGCATCTCCGGGACTAGAGTTGGCCAGTACTTC.

A single count supports this clone. The chain is built from TRBV7-9 and TRBJ1-1, with D possibly being TRBD1 (5 bases). The germline V gene encodes CDR1 SEHNR and CDR2 FQNEAQ (reference sequence). CDR3 length: 14 residues. The germline V and J ends were trimmed by 3 bases and 3 bases, with 11 bases remaining between them. Here the CDR3 DNA reads TGTGCCAGCAGCTTCCAGGGAACGGACACTGAAGCTTTCTTT. This translates into CASSFQGTDTEAFF.

V and J are TRBV7-2 and TRBJ2-3; the D gene is possibly TRBD2 (5 bases). The CDR3 contains 15 residues. Per germline, CDR1 SGHTA and CDR2 FQGNSA. V gave up 7 bases and J gave up 3 bases, with 17 bases separating them. CDR3 in DNA: TGTGCCAGCACCCCTGGGAGTTGGTTTACAGATACGCAGTATTTT. Translated: CASTPGSWFTDTQYF.

This chain connects TRBV4-1 to TRBJ2-7; 10 nucleotides align to TRBD1. The CDR3 has 15 residues. Germline assignment: CDR1 MGHRA and CDR2 YSYEKL. V trimming: 1 base; J trimming: 4 bases; junction bases outside the gene matches: 4. Written as DNA, the CDR3 is TGCGCCAGCAGCCAAGCACCGGGACAGGGGTACGAGCAGTACTTC. Its protein is CASSQAPGQGYEQYF.

The genes are TRBV27 and TRBJ2-5; D might be TRBD1 (5 bases). The length of the CDR3 is 15 residues. Trimming shortened V by 0 bases and J by 7 bases, and 15 bases separated the two germline ends. The germline V gene has CDR1 MNHEY and CDR2 SMNVEV (reference sequence). CDR3 loop: CASSLSSTVRGTQYF. CDR3 bases: TGTGCCAGCAGTTTATCGAGTACAGTAAGGGGGACCCAGTACTTC.

The rearrangement joins TRBV10-3 to TRBJ2-2; 7 nucleotides agree with TRBD2. Germline-derived CDR1 and CDR2 are ENHRY and SYGVKD. This CDR3 is 17 amino acids long. Trimming removed 2 bases from V and 5 bases from J; junction bases left unmatched: 11. The CDR3 region has the DNA TGTGCCATCAGTGAGGCGATCCGGGACGGGAGGACCGGGGAGCTGTTTTTT. Residues: CAISEAIRDGRTGELFF.

This clone is a singleton in its sample. The chain links TRBV6-5 to TRBJ1-5; 7 nucleotides match TRBD1. After removal of 7 bases from V and 3 bases from J, the junction contained 3 bases not matched to a gene. Germline V CDR1 and CDR2: MNHEY, SVGAGI. The length of the CDR3 is 13 residues. CDR3 bases: TGTGCCAGCAAGGGACAGAACAATCAGCCCCAGCATTTT. As protein: CASKGQNNQPQHF.

The V gene is TRBV11-2, the J gene TRBJ2-1; 8 bases fit TRBD2. Germline loops: CDR1 SGHAT, CDR2 FQNNGV. This CDR3 is built from 16 residues. V was clipped by 4 bases and J by 4 bases; unmatched bases: 9. The CDR3 sequence is CASSSLTSGAYNEQFF. In DNA, the CDR3 is TGTGCCAGCAGCTCCCTAACTAGCGGAGCTTACAATGAGCAGTTCTTC.

V and J are TRBV6-6 and TRBJ2-7, with 9 bases that match TRBD2. CDR1 and CDR2 (germline): MNHNY, SVGAGI (reference sequence). Germline trimming cut 4 bases from V and 5 bases from J; bases unmatched to any gene: 9. The CDR3 contains 15 residues. The CDR3 DNA sequence: TGTGCCAGCAGTTCCACTAGCGGGTATCACAACGAGCAGTACTTC. Translated, it gives CASSSTSGYHNEQYF.

The chain links TRBV7-9 to TRBJ1-1; D not certain. The CDR3 is 13 amino acids. Trimming removed 1 base at V and 5 bases at J, with 8 bases between. Germline CDR1 and CDR2: SEHNR and FQNEAQ (reference sequence). CDR3 nucleotides: TGTGCCAGCAGCTTAGTGCAGAAGACTGAAGCTTTCTTT. It translates to CASSLVQKTEAFF.

The chain couples TRBV1 to TRBJ2-5; the DNA was not compared with TRBD2, the D call given in the table. TRBV1 is listed as a pseudogene. CDR3 length: 14 residues. CDR3 sequence (DNA): TGCACCAGCAGCCACCAACGGAAGAGGGAGACCCAGTACTTC. Translated, it gives CTSSHQRKRETQYF.

This clone has only a few counts. This chain links TRBV6-2 or TRBV6-3 with TRBJ2-3; 8 bases align to TRBD2. Germline values: CDR1 MNHEY, CDR2 SVGEGT. Germline trimming cut 6 bases from V and 3 bases from J; bases unmatched to any gene: 8. This CDR3 is built from 15 residues. The CDR3 sequence: CASSRAGVETDTQYF. For the CDR3, the DNA is TGTGCCAGCAGCCGAGCGGGAGTTGAGACAGATACGCAGTATTTT.